A single sample is the source of the 17 T cell receptor beta chains below, sequenced in a study of PD-1 blockade in classical Hodgkin lymphoma. Relapses following autologous stem cell transplantation were seen in all patients, with brentuximab vedotin exposure varying. Using immunoSEQ multiplex PCR, the repertoire was profiled, and TCRdb retains in-frame clones only, with some absent. The sample consists of just over 25,000 clones, just over 85% of them appearing once. Material: peripheral blood mononuclear cells (PBMCs), obtained at baseline. The source is a human donor with classical Hodgkin lymphoma.

The chain uses TRBV7-9 and TRBJ1-1; D remains ambiguous. This CDR3 comprises 14 residues. Between the trimmed V and J ends, which lost 10 bases and 4 bases, there was a span of 19 bases. Looked up from germline, CDR1 is SEHNR and CDR2 is FQNEAQ (reference sequence). In DNA, the CDR3 is TGTGCCACGCGACAAAACACCGAGAGCACTGAAGCTTTCTTT. Protein sequence: CATRQNTESTEAFF.

The V and J genes are TRBV7-8 and TRBJ2-7, with TRBD1 matching over 7 bases. Germline trimming cut 5 bases from V and 7 bases from J; bases unmatched to any gene: 14. Germline V gives CDR1 SGHVS, CDR2 FQNEAQ. The CDR3 totals 15 residues. The CDR3 sequence is CASSPAVRTGDEQYF. CDR3 DNA: TGTGCCAGCAGCCCCGCCGTTAGGACAGGCGATGAGCAGTACTTC.

This clone has only a few counts. The rearrangement uses TRBV5-1 and TRBJ2-7; D tentatively fits TRBD1 or TRBD2 (5 bases each). The CDR3 has 15 amino acids. V gave up 0 bases and J gave up 5 bases, with 15 bases separating them. Germline loops: CDR1 SGHRS, CDR2 YFSETQ. The CDR3 DNA sequence: TGCGCCAGCAGCTTGGGGGGGTCGTGGACCAACGAGCAGTACTTC. Translation gives CASSLGGSWTNEQYF.

This chain joins TRBV6-5 and TRBJ2-1, with a possible D match to TRBD2 (6 bases). The germline V gene has CDR1 MNHEY and CDR2 SVGAGI. Trimming took 4 bases from V and 4 from J, leaving 11 bases between them. This CDR3 has 14 amino acids. In nucleotides, the CDR3 is TGTGCCAGCAGTTCCAGCGGGCGGTACAATGAGCAGTTCTTC. Translated, it gives CASSSSGRYNEQFF.

This clone was detected a few times. The chain couples TRBV7-9 to TRBJ1-6, with D possibly being TRBD1 (6 bases). The CDR3 length is 15 residues. Looked up from germline, CDR1 is SEHNR and CDR2 is FQNEAQ (reference sequence). The ends were cut back, 5 bases at V and 0 bases at J, with 8 bases in the middle. The CDR3 coding sequence is TGTGCCAGCAGCGCACAGGGCTCCTATAATTCACCCCTCCACTTT. This encodes CASSAQGSYNSPLHF.

The chain couples TRBV5-1 to TRBJ1-1; D not resolved. Trimming cost V 0 bases and J 0 bases, with 12 bases left between them. The CDR3 length is 16 residues. Germline lookup yields CDR1 SGHRS and CDR2 YFSETQ. The DNA of the CDR3 is TGCGCCAGCAGCTTGGCGGAAGTCCCTTTGAACACTGAAGCTTTCTTT. Translating gives CASSLAEVPLNTEAFF.

This chain uses TRBV19 with TRBJ1-2; possible D gene TRBD1, 6 bases. The CDR3 sequence is 13 residues long. Germline V CDR1 and CDR2: LNHDA, SQIVND (reference sequence). V dropped 9 bases and J dropped 0 bases, with 11 bases sitting between them. CDR3: CASLDRTNYGYTF. Written as DNA, the CDR3 is TGTGCCAGCCTAGACAGGACTAACTATGGCTACACCTTC.

As DNA, the CDR3 is TGCGCCAGCAGCCAACCGGATGCAACTAATGAAAAACTGTTTTTT. It encodes CASSQPDATNEKLFF. The chain employs TRBV4-3 and TRBJ1-4; no clear D gene. The V end was cut by 2 bases, the J end by 0 bases, with 7 bases between. Looked up from germline, CDR1 is LGHNA and CDR2 is YSLEER. CDR3 length equals 15 residues.

The V call is TRBV5-1, the J call TRBJ1-1, with 8 bases that match TRBD1. CDR1 is SGHRS, CDR2 YFSETQ, per germline. With V trimmed by 1 base and J by 8 bases, 4 bases remained unmatched. The CDR3 totals 13 residues. The DNA for the CDR3 is TGCGCCAGCAGCTTGCTTGGACAGGGAGAAGCTTTCTTT. This gives the protein CASSLLGQGEAFF.

V is TRBV19 and J is TRBJ1-2, with D perhaps matching TRBD1 (5 bases). Germline assignment: CDR1 LNHDA and CDR2 SQIVND (reference sequence). Trimming took 3 bases from V and 6 from J, leaving 11 bases between them. This CDR3 has 13 residues. The CDR3 DNA is TGTGCCAGTAGTATTTCAGGGATGAATGGCTACACCTTC. It encodes CASSISGMNGYTF.

The V gene is TRBV7-8, the J gene TRBJ2-5; the match to TRBD2 covers 13 bases. V shed 5 bases, J shed 5 bases, and the junction held 5 bases outside the gene matches. The CDR3 sequence is 15 residues long. Germline V gene data show CDR1 as SGHVS and CDR2 as FQNEAQ. The CDR3 protein is CASSMTSGGSETQYF. The CDR3 DNA reads as TGTGCCAGCAGCATGACTAGCGGGGGGTCGGAGACCCAGTACTTC. Drawing the rest from reference TRBV7-8 and TRBJ2-5, the complete variable domain is GAGVSQSPRYKVAKRGQDVALRCDPISGHVSLFWYQQALGQGPEFLTYFQNEAQLDKSGLPSDRFFAERPEGSVSTLKIQRTQQEDSAVYLCASSMTSGGSETQYFGPGTRLLVL.

The genes are TRBV6-6 and TRBJ2-2, with TRBD1 matching over 7 bases. The CDR3 length is 16 residues. CDR1 is MNHNY, CDR2 SVGAGI, per germline (reference sequence). Trimming removed 5 bases from V and 0 bases from J; junction bases left unmatched: 6. CDR3 nucleotide sequence: TGTGCCAGCAGTCCGCAGGGGGTTTCGAACACCGGGGAGCTGTTTTTT. This encodes CASSPQGVSNTGELFF.

A remark on this clone: One end of the junction fails to match germline, which may point to a read error. The CDR3 spells CASSIMRGNTGELFF. In DNA, the CDR3 is TGTGCTAGCAGTATCATGAGGGGGAACACCGGGGAGCTGTTTTTT. The rearrangement links TRBV7-7 to TRBJ2-2, with D perhaps matching TRBD1 or TRBD2 (5 bases each). Germline values: CDR1 SSHAT, CDR2 FNYEAQ (reference sequence). The CDR3 totals 15 residues.

Of note for this clone: Other DNA sequences in this sample translate to the same CDR3. The V and J genes are TRBV5-1 and TRBJ1-1; D is ambiguous. Germline CDR1 is SGHRS and CDR2 is YFSETQ. The ends were cut back, 0 bases at V and 1 base at J, with 7 bases in the middle. This CDR3 contains 14 residues. The CDR3 loop reads CASSLAPGNTEAFF. The CDR3 DNA is TGCGCCAGCAGCTTGGCCCCGGGGAACACTGAAGCTTTCTTT.

The rearrangement joins TRBV18 to TRBJ2-7, with 7 nucleotides matching TRBD2. The length of the CDR3 is 15 residues. V shed 3 bases and J 6 bases; nucleotides not matched to a gene: 11. CDR1 and CDR2 from the germline V gene are KGHSH and LQKENI. The CDR3 region has the DNA TGTGCCAGCTCACCCTTCGGGACTATGCTGGGCGAGCAGTACTTC. Protein: CASSPFGTMLGEQYF. The full variable domain, with the rest looked up from reference TRBV18 and TRBJ2-7, is NAGVMQNPRHLVRRRGQEARLRCSPMKGHSHVYWYRQLPEEGLKFMVYLQKENIIDESGMPKERFSAEFPKEGPSILRIQQVVRGDSAAYFCASSPFGTMLGEQYFGPGTRLTVT.

The chain recombines TRBV5-1 with TRBJ2-5; D not certain. V was shortened by 4 bases and J by 5 bases, with 15 bases between the two germline ends. The CDR3 loop spans 14 amino acids. Germline lookup yields CDR1 SGHRS and CDR2 YFSETQ. The CDR3 coding sequence is TGCGCCAGCAGCATATCAGGTATCCGGGAGACCCAGTACTTC. This translates into CASSISGIRETQYF. Full variable domain (remainder filled in from reference TRBV5-1 and TRBJ2-5): KAGVTQTPRYLIKTRGQQVTLSCSPISGHRSVSWYQQTPGQGLQFLFEYFSETQRNKGNFPGRFSGRQFSNSRSEMNVSTLELGDSALYLCASSISGIRETQYFGPGTRLLVL.

This rearrangement joins TRBV5-1 to TRBJ2-7; 9 positions agree with TRBD1. V was clipped by 0 bases and J by 6 bases; unmatched bases: 7. Germline V gene lookup returns CDR1 SGHRS and CDR2 YFSETQ. The CDR3 is 15 residues long. The CDR3 loop reads CASSLGPGTGIEQYF. The CDR3 nucleotides are TGCGCCAGCAGCTTGGGGCCGGGGACAGGGATCGAGCAGTACTTC.